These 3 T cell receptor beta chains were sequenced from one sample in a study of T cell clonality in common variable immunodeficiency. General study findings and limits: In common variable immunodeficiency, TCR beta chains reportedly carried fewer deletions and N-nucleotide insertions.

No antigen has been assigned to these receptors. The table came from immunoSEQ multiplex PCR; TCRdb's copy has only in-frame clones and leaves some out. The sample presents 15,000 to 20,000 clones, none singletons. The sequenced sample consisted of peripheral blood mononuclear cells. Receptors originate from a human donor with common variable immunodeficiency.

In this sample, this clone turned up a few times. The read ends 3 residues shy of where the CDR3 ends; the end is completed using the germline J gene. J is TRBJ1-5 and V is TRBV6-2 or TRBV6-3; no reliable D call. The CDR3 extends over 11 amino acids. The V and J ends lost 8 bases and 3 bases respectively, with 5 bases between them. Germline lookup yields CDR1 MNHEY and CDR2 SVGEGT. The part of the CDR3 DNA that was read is TGTGCCAGCGGCATCAATCAGCCC. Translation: CASGINQP. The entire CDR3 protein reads CASGINQPQHF.

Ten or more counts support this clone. The CDR3 loop is CASRLSSVDEQFF. Incomplete CDR3 DNA: TGTGCCAGTAGGCTCTCTAGCGTCGATGAG. This chain connects TRBV19 to TRBJ2-1; TRBD2 might be the D (6 bases). The sequence runs out 3 residues before the end of the CDR3; the remainder is reconstructed from the germline J gene. Trimming shortened V by 6 bases and J by 8 bases, and 14 bases separated the two germline ends. This CDR3 comprises 13 residues. The germline CDR1 and CDR2 sequences are LNHDA and SQIVND (reference sequence).

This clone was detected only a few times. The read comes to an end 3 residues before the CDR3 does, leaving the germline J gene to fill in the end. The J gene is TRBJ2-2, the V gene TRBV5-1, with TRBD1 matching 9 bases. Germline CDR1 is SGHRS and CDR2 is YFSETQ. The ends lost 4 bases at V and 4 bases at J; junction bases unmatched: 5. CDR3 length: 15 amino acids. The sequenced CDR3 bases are TGCGCCAGCAGCACTGGACAGGGGAGCACCGGGGAG. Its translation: CASSTGQGSTGE. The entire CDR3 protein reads CASSTGQGSTGELFF.